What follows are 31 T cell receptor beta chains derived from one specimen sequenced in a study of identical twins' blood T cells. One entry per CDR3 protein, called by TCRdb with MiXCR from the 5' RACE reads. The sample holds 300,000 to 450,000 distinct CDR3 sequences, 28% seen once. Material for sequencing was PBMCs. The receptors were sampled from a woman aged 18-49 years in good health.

Here the CDR3 DNA reads TGTGCCAGCAGCAGGACAGAAAACATTCAGTACTTC. Its translation is CASSRTENIQYF. The chain joins TRBV7-8 to TRBJ2-4; D might be TRBD1 (6 bases). The CDR3 length is 12 residues. V was pared by 5 bases and J by 5 bases, with 7 bases between. Germline lookup yields CDR1 SGHVS and CDR2 FQNEAQ.

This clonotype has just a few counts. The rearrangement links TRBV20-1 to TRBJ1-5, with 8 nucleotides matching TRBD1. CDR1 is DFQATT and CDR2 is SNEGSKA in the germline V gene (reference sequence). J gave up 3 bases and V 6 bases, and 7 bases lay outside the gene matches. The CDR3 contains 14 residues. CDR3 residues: CSATGTGDNQPQHF. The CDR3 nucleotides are TGCAGTGCAACCGGGACAGGAGACAATCAGCCCCAGCATTTT.

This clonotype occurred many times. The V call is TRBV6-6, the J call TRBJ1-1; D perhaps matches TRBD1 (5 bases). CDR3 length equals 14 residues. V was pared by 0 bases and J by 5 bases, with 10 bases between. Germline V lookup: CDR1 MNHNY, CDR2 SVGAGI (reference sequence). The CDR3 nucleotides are TGTGCCAGCAGTTACTCTTTGGGGCAGACTGAAGCTTTCTTT. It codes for CASSYSLGQTEAFF.

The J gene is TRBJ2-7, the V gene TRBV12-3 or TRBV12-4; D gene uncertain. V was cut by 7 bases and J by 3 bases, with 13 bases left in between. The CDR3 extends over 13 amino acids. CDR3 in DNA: TGTGCCAGCACCACCCCCGGCCTCTACGAGCAGTACTTC. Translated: CASTTPGLYEQYF.

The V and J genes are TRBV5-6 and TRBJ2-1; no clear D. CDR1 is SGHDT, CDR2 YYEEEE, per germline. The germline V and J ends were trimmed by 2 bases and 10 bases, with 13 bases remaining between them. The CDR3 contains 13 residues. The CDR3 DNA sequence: TGTGCCAGCAGCTTCGTCCAAACATGGGAGCAGTTCTTC. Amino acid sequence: CASSFVQTWEQFF.

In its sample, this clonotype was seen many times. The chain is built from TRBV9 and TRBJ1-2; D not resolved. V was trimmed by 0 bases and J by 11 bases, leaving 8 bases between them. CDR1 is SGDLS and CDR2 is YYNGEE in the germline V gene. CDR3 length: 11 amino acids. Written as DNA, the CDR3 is TGTGCCAGCAGCGTAGGAGGGAGGTACACCTTC. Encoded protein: CASSVGGRYTF.

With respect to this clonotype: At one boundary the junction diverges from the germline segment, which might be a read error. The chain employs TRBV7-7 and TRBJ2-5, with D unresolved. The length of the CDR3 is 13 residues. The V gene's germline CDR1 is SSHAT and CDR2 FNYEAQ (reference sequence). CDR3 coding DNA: TGTGCCAACAGCCAGCCATGGACAGAGACCCAGTACTTC. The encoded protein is CANSQPWTETQYF.

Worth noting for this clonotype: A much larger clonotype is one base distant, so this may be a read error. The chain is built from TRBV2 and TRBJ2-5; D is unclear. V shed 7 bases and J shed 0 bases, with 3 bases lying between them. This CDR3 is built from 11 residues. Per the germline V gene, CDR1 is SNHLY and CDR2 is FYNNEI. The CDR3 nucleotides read TGTGCCAGCAAGTACCAAGAGACCCAGTACTTC. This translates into CASKYQETQYF.

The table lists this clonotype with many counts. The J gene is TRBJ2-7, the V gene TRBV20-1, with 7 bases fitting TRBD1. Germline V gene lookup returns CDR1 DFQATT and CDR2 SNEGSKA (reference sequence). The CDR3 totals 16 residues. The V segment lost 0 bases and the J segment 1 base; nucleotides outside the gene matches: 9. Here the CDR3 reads CSARDPKQGLSYEQYF. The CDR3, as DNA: TGCAGTGCTAGAGACCCAAAACAGGGGCTATCCTACGAGCAGTACTTC.

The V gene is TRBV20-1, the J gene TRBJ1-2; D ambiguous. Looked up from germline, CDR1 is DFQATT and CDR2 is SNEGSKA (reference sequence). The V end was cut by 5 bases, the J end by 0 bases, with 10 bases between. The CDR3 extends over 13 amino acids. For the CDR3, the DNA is TGCAGTGCTCCGAGCATCCCTAACTATGGCTACACCTTC. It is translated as CSAPSIPNYGYTF.

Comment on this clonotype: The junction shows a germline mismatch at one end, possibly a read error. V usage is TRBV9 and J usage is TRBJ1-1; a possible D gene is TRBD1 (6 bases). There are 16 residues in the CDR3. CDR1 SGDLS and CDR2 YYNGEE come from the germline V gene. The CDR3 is CASSSPPGHLNTESFF. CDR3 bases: TGTGCCAGCAGCTCCCCACCGGGACATTTGAACACTGAATCTTTCTTT. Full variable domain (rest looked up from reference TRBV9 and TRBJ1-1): DSGVTQTPKHLITATGQRVTLRCSPRSGDLSVYWYQQSLDQGLQFLIQYYNGEERAKGNILERFSAQQFPDLHSELNLSSLELGDSALYFCASSSPPGHLNTESFFGQGTRLTVV.

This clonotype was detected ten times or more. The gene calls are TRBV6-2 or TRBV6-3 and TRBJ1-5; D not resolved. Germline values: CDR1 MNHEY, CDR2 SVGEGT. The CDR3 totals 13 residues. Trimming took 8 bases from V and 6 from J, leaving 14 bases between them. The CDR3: CASGVPPGQPQHF. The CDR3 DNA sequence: TGTGCCAGCGGAGTCCCACCAGGTCAGCCCCAGCATTTT.

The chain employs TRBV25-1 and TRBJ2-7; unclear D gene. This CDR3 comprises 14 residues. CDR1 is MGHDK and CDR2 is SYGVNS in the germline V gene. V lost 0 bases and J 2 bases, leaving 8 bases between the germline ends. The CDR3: CASSEYGSPYEQYF. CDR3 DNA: TGTGCCAGCAGTGAATATGGCTCCCCCTACGAGCAGTACTTC.

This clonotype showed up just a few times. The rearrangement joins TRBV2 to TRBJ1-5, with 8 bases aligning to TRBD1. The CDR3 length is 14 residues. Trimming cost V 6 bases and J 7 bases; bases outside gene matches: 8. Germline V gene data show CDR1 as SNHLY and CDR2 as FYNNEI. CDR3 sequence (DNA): TGTGCCAGCAGCGCTGACAGGGGAGGACAGCCCCAGCATTTT. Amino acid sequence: CASSADRGGQPQHF.

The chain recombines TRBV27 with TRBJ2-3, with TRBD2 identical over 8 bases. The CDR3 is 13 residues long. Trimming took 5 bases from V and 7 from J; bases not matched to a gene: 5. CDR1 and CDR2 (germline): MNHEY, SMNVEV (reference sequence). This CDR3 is CASSTTSGYTQYF. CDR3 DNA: TGTGCCAGCAGTACAACTAGCGGCTATACGCAGTATTTT.

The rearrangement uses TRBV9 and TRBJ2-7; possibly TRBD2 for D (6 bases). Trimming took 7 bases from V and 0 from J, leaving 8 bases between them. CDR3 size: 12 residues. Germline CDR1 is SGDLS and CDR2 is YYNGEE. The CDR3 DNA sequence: TGTGCCAGCGGGACTTCCTCCTACGAGCAGTACTTC. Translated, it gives CASGTSSYEQYF.

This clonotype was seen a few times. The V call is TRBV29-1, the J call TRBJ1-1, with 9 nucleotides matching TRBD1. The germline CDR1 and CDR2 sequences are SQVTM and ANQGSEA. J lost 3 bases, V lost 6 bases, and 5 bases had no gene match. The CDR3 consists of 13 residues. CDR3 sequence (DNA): TGCAGCGTAGGACAGGGGCTGGACACTGAAGCTTTCTTT. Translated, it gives CSVGQGLDTEAFF.

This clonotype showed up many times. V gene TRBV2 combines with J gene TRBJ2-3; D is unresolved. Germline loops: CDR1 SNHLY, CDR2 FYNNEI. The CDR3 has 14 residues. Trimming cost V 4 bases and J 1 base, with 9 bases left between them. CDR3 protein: CASSGLIRTDTQYF. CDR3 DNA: TGTGCCAGCAGTGGACTTATCCGCACAGATACGCAGTATTTT.

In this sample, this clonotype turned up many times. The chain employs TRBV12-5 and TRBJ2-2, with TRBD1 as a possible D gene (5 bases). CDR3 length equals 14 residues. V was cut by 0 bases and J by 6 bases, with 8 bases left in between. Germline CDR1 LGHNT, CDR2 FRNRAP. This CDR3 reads CASGLVVGPGELFF. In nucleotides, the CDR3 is TGTGCTAGTGGTTTGGTCGTGGGGCCCGGGGAGCTGTTTTTT. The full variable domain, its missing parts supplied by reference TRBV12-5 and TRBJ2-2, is DARVTQTPRHKVTEMGQEVTMRCQPILGHNTVFWYRQTMMQGLELLAYFRNRAPLDDSGMPKDRFSAEMPDATLATLKIQPSEPRDSAVYFCASGLVVGPGELFFGEGSRLTVL.

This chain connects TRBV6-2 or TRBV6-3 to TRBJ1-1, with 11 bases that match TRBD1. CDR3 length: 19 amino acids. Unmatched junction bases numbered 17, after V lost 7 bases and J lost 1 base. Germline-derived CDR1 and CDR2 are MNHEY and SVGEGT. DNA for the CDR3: TGTGCCAGCACCAAACGGACAGGGGGCGATAGGAGAAAGAACACTGAAGCTTTCTTT. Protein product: CASTKRTGGDRRKNTEAFF.

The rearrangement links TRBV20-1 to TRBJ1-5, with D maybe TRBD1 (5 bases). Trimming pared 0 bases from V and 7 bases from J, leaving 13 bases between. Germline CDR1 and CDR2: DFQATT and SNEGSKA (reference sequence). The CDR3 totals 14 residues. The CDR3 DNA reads TGCAGTGCTAGAGATGGGAGGGACTTACAGCCCCAGCATTTT. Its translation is CSARDGRDLQPQHF.

CDR3: CASSVGTGSDTQYF. DNA for the CDR3: TGTGCCAGCAGCGTTGGGACAGGGTCAGATACGCAGTATTTT. The gene calls are TRBV9 and TRBJ2-3, with 9 bases fitting TRBD1. Germline CDR1 SGDLS, CDR2 YYNGEE. V lost 2 bases and J lost 4; bases outside the gene matches: 2. This CDR3 spans 14 amino acids.

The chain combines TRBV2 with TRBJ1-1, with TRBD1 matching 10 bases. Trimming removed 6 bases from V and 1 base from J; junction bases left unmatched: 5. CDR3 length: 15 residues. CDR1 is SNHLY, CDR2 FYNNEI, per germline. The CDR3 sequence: CASRADRGPNTEAFF. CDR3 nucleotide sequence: TGTGCCAGCAGGGCCGACAGGGGGCCGAACACTGAAGCTTTCTTT.

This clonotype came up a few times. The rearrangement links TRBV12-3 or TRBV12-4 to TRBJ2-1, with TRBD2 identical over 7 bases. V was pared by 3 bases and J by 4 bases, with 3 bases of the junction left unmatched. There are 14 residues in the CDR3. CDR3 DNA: TGTGCCAGCAGTTTTCTAGCGGATTACAATGAGCAGTTCTTC. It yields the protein CASSFLADYNEQFF.

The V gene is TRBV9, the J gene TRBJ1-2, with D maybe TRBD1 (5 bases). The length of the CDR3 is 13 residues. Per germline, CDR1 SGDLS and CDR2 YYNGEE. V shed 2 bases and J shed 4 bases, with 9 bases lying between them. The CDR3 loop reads CASSVLGGYGYTF. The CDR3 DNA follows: TGTGCCAGCAGCGTCCTTGGGGGCTATGGCTACACCTTC.

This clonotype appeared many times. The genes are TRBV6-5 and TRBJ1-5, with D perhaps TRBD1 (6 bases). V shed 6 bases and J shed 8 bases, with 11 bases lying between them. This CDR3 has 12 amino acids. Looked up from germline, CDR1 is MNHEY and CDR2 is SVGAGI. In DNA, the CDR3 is TGTGCCAGCAGAACCGAGGGGGAGCCCCAGCATTTT. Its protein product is CASRTEGEPQHF.

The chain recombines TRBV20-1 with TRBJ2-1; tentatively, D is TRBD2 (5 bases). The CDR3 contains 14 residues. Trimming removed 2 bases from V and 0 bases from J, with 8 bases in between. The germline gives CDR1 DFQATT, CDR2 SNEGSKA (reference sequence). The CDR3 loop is CSARYGDSYNEQFF. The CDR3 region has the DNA TGCAGTGCTAGATACGGGGACTCCTACAATGAGCAGTTCTTC.

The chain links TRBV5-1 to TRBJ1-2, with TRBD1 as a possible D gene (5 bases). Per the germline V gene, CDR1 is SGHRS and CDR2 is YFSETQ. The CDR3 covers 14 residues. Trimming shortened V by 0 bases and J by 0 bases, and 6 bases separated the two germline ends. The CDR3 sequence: CASSLGQSNYGYTF. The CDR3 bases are TGCGCCAGCAGCTTGGGACAGTCTAACTATGGCTACACCTTC.

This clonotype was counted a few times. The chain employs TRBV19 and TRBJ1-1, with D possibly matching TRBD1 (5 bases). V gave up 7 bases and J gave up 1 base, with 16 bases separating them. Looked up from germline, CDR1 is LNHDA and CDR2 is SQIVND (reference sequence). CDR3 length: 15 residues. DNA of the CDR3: TGTGCCAGTACCCCTACCGGGACGGGGAACACTGAAGCTTTCTTT. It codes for CASTPTGTGNTEAFF.

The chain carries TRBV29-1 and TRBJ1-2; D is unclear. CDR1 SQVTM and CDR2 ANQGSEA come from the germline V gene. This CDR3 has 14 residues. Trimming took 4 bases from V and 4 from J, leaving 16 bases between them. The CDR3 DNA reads TGCAGCGTTGTTGTCCAACCCTCCACCTATGGCTACACCTTC. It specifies CSVVVQPSTYGYTF.

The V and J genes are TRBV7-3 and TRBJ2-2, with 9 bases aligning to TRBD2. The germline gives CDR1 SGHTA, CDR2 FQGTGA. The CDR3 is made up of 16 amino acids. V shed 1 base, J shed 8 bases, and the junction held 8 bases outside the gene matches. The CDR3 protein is CASSLKGGTSKGELFF. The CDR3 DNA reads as TGTGCCAGCAGCTTAAAAGGAGGGACTAGCAAAGGGGAGCTGTTTTTT.